One sample yielded the 25 T cell receptor beta chains listed below, sequenced in a study of blood T cell repertoires in COVID-19. Clones were sequenced by immunoSEQ multiplex PCR, and TCRdb holds only the in-frame ones, with some missing. Among about 140,000 clones listed, 84% were seen once. The sample comprised PBMCs or T cells enriched from blood (not recorded which). The receptor source for this set is a woman aged 45-60 years with acute COVID-19.

The sample holds one count of this clone. V usage is TRBV14 and J usage is TRBJ2-5, with 15 bases aligning to TRBD2. Trimming at V came to 3 bases and at J to 5 bases, leaving 10 bases not matched to a gene. Germline-derived CDR1 and CDR2 are SGHDN and FVKESK. The CDR3 contains 18 residues. The CDR3 loop reads CASSQTGLAGGRGETQYF. CDR3 in DNA: TGTGCCAGCAGCCAGACGGGACTAGCGGGAGGCCGTGGGGAGACCCAGTACTTC.

This chain joins TRBV5-1 and TRBJ1-6; 7 bases map to TRBD1. V was clipped by 5 bases and J by 6 bases; unmatched bases: 8. This CDR3 spans 15 amino acids. Germline CDR1 and CDR2: SGHRS and YFSETQ. In DNA, the CDR3 is TGCGCCAGCAGTCAGGGGGGCGTGGGTAATTCACCCCTCCACTTT. Residues: CASSQGGVGNSPLHF.

The CDR3 here is CASSFTTGGATGELFF. CDR3 in DNA: TGTGCCAGCAGCTTTACGACAGGGGGCGCGACCGGGGAGCTGTTTTTT. J is TRBJ2-2 and V is TRBV9; 10 bases are shared with TRBD1. Per the germline V gene, CDR1 is SGDLS and CDR2 is YYNGEE. The CDR3 is 16 residues long. The V segment lost 4 bases and the J segment 5 bases; nucleotides outside the gene matches: 8. Variable domain in full (rest from reference TRBV9 and TRBJ2-2): DSGVTQTPKHLITATGQRVTLRCSPRSGDLSVYWYQQSLDQGLQFLIQYYNGEERAKGNILERFSAQQFPDLHSELNLSSLELGDSALYFCASSFTTGGATGELFFGEGSRLTVL.

The rearrangement joins TRBV19 to TRBJ2-1; 9 bases are a match to TRBD2. V trimming: 8 bases; J trimming: 6 bases; junction bases outside the gene matches: 11. The CDR3 is 15 residues long. Germline CDR1 and CDR2: LNHDA and SQIVND (reference sequence). CDR3 nucleotide sequence: TGTGCCAGTCGTGAGGGGACTAGCCTCGGCAATGAGCAGTTCTTC. Its protein product is CASREGTSLGNEQFF.

This rearrangement joins TRBV24-1 to TRBJ2-1; 11 bases agree with TRBD2. J lost 3 bases, V lost 4 bases, and 4 bases had no gene match. Per germline, CDR1 KGHDR and CDR2 SFDVKD. The CDR3 length is 16 residues. CDR3: CATSDLGTSGYNEQFF. CDR3 in DNA: TGTGCCACCAGTGACCTAGGGACTAGCGGCTACAATGAGCAGTTCTTC.

The chain is built from TRBV7-8 and TRBJ2-7, with D perhaps matching TRBD1 (5 bases). CDR3 length: 12 residues. From germline, CDR1 is SGHVS and CDR2 FQNEAQ. V lost 3 bases and J lost 3, with 6 bases in between. Written as DNA, the CDR3 is TGTGCCAGCAGCTTCCAGGGCTACGAGCAGTACTTC. Its protein is CASSFQGYEQYF.

The chain employs TRBV3-1 (or the pseudogene TRBV3-2) and TRBJ2-3; 13 nucleotides line up with TRBD2. Trimming took 8 bases from V and 3 from J; bases not matched to a gene: 2. This CDR3 is built from 14 residues. The germline V gene has CDR1 LGHDT and CDR2 YNNKEL (reference sequence). In DNA, the CDR3 is TGTGCCAGCGGGACTAGCGGGATGACAGATACGCAGTATTTT. This codes for CASGTSGMTDTQYF.

The rearrangement links TRBV6-6 to TRBJ2-7, with D possibly matching TRBD2 (5 bases). CDR1 is MNHNY and CDR2 is SVGAGI in the germline V gene (reference sequence). The CDR3 runs to 12 residues. Trimming took 5 bases from V and 3 from J, leaving 8 bases between them. CDR3: CASSPGNYEQYF. The CDR3, as DNA: TGTGCCAGCAGTCCCGGGAACTACGAGCAGTACTTC.

V and J are TRBV30 and TRBJ2-2; 11 positions agree with TRBD2. After removal of 2 bases from V and 6 bases from J, the junction contained 8 bases not matched to a gene. The CDR3 extends over 16 amino acids. The germline V gene encodes CDR1 GTSNPN and CDR2 SVGIG (reference sequence). Here the CDR3 DNA reads TGTGCCTGGAGTTCCGGGACTAGCGGAGATGCCGGGGAGCTGTTTTTT. This gives the protein CAWSSGTSGDAGELFF.

The chain employs TRBV9 and TRBJ1-2, with TRBD1 matching 8 bases. The V gene's germline CDR1 is SGDLS and CDR2 YYNGEE. V was pared by 1 base and J by 6 bases, with 8 bases of the junction left unmatched. This CDR3 contains 15 residues. CDR3 nucleotide sequence: TGTGCCAGCAGCGTACTCAGGACAGGGCAAGATGGCTACACCTTC. The encoded protein is CASSVLRTGQDGYTF.

The chain joins TRBV27 to TRBJ2-1; D uncertain. Looked up from germline, CDR1 is MNHEY and CDR2 is SMNVEV (reference sequence). V was cut by 3 bases and J by 6 bases, with 12 bases left in between. This CDR3 has 14 residues. The CDR3 nucleotides read TGTGCCAGCAGTTTTACGCACGCAGGCAATGAGCAGTTCTTC. Residues: CASSFTHAGNEQFF.

V usage is TRBV11-2 and J usage is TRBJ2-5; the match to TRBD1 covers 7 bases. Germline lookup yields CDR1 SGHAT and CDR2 FQNNGV. CDR3 length: 14 amino acids. V dropped 5 bases and J dropped 5; count of bases not matched to a gene: 8. The CDR3 sequence: CASSPGGVGETQYF. CDR3 DNA sequence: TGTGCCAGCAGCCCAGGGGGTGTTGGGGAGACCCAGTACTTC.

The gene calls are TRBV7-2 and TRBJ1-4, with 9 bases that match TRBD1. J was trimmed by 3 bases and V by 5 bases; bases with no gene match: 13. Germline V gene lookup returns CDR1 SGHTA and CDR2 FQGNSA. The CDR3 is 18 amino acids. CDR3 sequence reads: CASSGPGQGWDSNEKLFF. CDR3 bases: TGTGCCAGCAGCGGACCGGGACAGGGTTGGGATTCTAATGAAAAACTGTTTTTT.

The chain uses TRBV9 and TRBJ2-5; TRBD2 matches 13 bases. From germline, CDR1 is SGDLS and CDR2 YYNGEE. Unmatched junction bases numbered 8, after V lost 4 bases and J lost 5 bases. The CDR3 is 16 residues long. CDR3 nucleotides: TGTGCCAGCAGCTTCGCCGGGACTAGCGGGATTGAGACCCAGTACTTC. Translating gives CASSFAGTSGIETQYF.

The chain is built from TRBV3-1 (or the pseudogene TRBV3-2) and TRBJ1-2, with D possibly matching TRBD1 (6 bases). The CDR3 covers 15 residues. The germline V gene has CDR1 LGHDT and CDR2 YNNKEL (reference sequence). V was trimmed by 2 bases and J by 4 bases, leaving 14 bases between them. CDR3 in DNA: TGTGCCAGCAGCCAATCAGGGGCGATAAGCTATGGCTACACCTTC. The encoded protein is CASSQSGAISYGYTF.

This chain links TRBV24-1 with TRBJ2-3; 11 nucleotides align to TRBD2. Germline V gives CDR1 KGHDR, CDR2 SFDVKD. This CDR3 contains 17 residues. Unmatched junction bases numbered 6, after V lost 5 bases and J lost 0 bases. The chain's CDR3 is CATSGPGLAESTDTQYF. The DNA of the CDR3 is TGTGCCACCAGTGGCCCGGGACTAGCGGAGAGCACAGATACGCAGTATTTT.

The chain employs TRBV5-6 and TRBJ1-2, with D tentatively TRBD1 (6 bases). V lost 2 bases to trimming and J lost 6 bases, with 11 bases between them. Per the germline V gene, CDR1 is SGHDT and CDR2 is YYEEEE. The CDR3 runs to 13 residues. This CDR3 reads CASSFPRGDGYTF. As DNA, the CDR3 is TGTGCCAGCAGCTTTCCCAGGGGTGATGGCTACACCTTC.

This clone was picked up one time. V gene TRBV4-1 combines with J gene TRBJ2-7; 12 positions match TRBD1. This CDR3 comprises 15 residues. The germline V gene encodes CDR1 MGHRA and CDR2 YSYEKL. V shed 5 bases, J shed 3 bases, and the junction held 5 bases outside the gene matches. The CDR3 region has the DNA TGCGCCAGCAGCACTGGGACAGGGGGCATCTACGAGCAGTACTTC. Amino acids: CASSTGTGGIYEQYF.

The gene calls are TRBV10-3 and TRBJ1-2, with D perhaps TRBD1 (5 bases). Trimming shortened V by 8 bases and J by 3 bases, and 16 bases separated the two germline ends. CDR1 is ENHRY, CDR2 SYGVKD, per germline. The CDR3 totals 14 residues. CDR3 amino acids: CAIFKGTGHYGYTF. The CDR3 DNA is TGTGCCATCTTCAAAGGCACAGGACACTATGGCTACACCTTC.

The chain joins TRBV7-9 to TRBJ1-1; D is ambiguous. The germline gives CDR1 SEHNR, CDR2 FQNEAQ (reference sequence). V dropped 5 bases and J dropped 1 base, with 17 bases sitting between them. There are 16 residues in the CDR3. CDR3 bases: TGTGCCAGCAGCCCCCCTTCCCGTGACTGGAACACTGAAGCTTTCTTT. Protein sequence: CASSPPSRDWNTEAFF.

This clone showed up just a few times. V usage is TRBV2 and J usage is TRBJ1-4, with 8 bases aligning to TRBD1. The CDR3 runs 15 residues. Germline loops: CDR1 SNHLY, CDR2 FYNNEI. The V segment lost 1 base and the J segment 8 bases; nucleotides outside the gene matches: 6. CDR3 region: CASSEGWQGAEKLFF. CDR3 sequence (DNA): TGTGCCAGCAGTGAAGGGTGGCAGGGGGCCGAAAAACTGTTTTTT. The variable domain in full, with the rest retrieved from reference TRBV2 and TRBJ1-4, is EPEVTQTPSHQVTQMGQEVILRCVPISNHLYFYWYRQILGQKVEFLVSFYNNEISEKSEIFDDQFSVERPDGSNFTLKIRSTKLEDSAMYFCASSEGWQGAEKLFFGSGTQLSVL.

This chain connects TRBV29-1 to TRBJ2-1; 15 positions agree with TRBD2. Germline loops: CDR1 SQVTM, CDR2 ANQGSEA. The CDR3 length is 14 residues. With 3 bases clipped from V and 12 bases from J, the junction kept 6 bases outside the gene matches. CDR3 region: CSVDGLAGGHLQFF. CDR3 coding DNA: TGCAGCGTTGACGGACTAGCGGGAGGGCACTTGCAGTTCTTC.

This chain joins TRBV20-1 and TRBJ2-5; the match to TRBD2 covers 11 bases. CDR3 length: 14 amino acids. Germline V gives CDR1 DFQATT, CDR2 SNEGSKA (reference sequence). J gave up 2 bases and V 3 bases, and 2 bases lay outside the gene matches. The CDR3 DNA is TGCAGTGCTAGTAGCGGGAGGGCTCAAGAGACCCAGTACTTC. Translated: CSASSGRAQETQYF.

The J gene is TRBJ1-1, the V gene TRBV5-8, with no clear D. The CDR3 covers 14 residues. Germline V CDR1 and CDR2: SGHTS, YDEGEE. Between the trimmed V and J ends, which lost 1 base and 1 base, there was a span of 8 bases. CDR3 nucleotides: TGTGCCAGCAGCTTGTGGTACGGGAACACTGAAGCTTTCTTT. Residues: CASSLWYGNTEAFF.

This rearrangement joins TRBV7-6 to TRBJ2-7, with D perhaps matching TRBD1 (5 bases). The length of the CDR3 is 15 residues. Germline CDR1 SGHVS, CDR2 FNYEAQ. The V and J ends lost 5 bases and 1 base respectively, with 15 bases between them. CDR3 nucleotide sequence: TGTGCCAGCAGCCCACCCCAGGGATCATCCTACGAGCAGTACTTC. Its protein is CASSPPQGSSYEQYF.